These 29 T cell receptor beta chains were sequenced from one sample in a study of blood T cell repertoires in COVID-19. Libraries were prepared by immunoSEQ multiplex PCR; TCRdb keeps only in-frame clonotypes and omits some of them. The sample has around 370,000 clones, 75% to 90% seen once. What was sequenced was peripheral blood. The receptor set was obtained from a woman aged 50 to 60 with COVID-19, enrolled during active disease.

On this clone: The sample contains more than one DNA sequence encoding this CDR3. The CDR3 DNA sequence: TGTGCCAGCAGCGTGACAGGTAGCACAGATACGCAGTATTTT. As protein: CASSVTGSTDTQYF. The chain has TRBV9 and TRBJ2-3, with a tentative D call TRBD1 (6 bases). CDR3 size: 14 residues. V was shortened by 2 bases and J by 0 bases, with 7 bases between the two germline ends. Per the germline V gene, CDR1 is SGDLS and CDR2 is YYNGEE.

As concerns this clone: The same CDR3 is also encoded by other DNA sequences in this sample. V gene TRBV15 combines with J gene TRBJ1-3; the D gene is possibly TRBD1 (5 bases). Trimming removed 3 bases at V and 0 bases at J, with 9 bases between. This CDR3 is 15 amino acids long. From germline, CDR1 is LNHNV and CDR2 YYDKDF (reference sequence). DNA for the CDR3: TGTGCCACCAGCAGGCGGGGGTCCTCTGGAAACACCATATATTTT. Its translation: CATSRRGSSGNTIYF.

This chain joins TRBV7-3 and TRBJ2-5, with 9 positions matching TRBD2. Germline V gene sequence: CDR1 SGHTA, CDR2 FQGTGA. CDR3 length: 13 residues. Trimming at V came to 5 bases and at J to 5 bases, leaving 3 bases not matched to a gene. The CDR3 reads CASSRSGRETQYF. In DNA, the CDR3 is TGTGCCAGCAGCAGAAGCGGGAGGGAGACCCAGTACTTC.

This CDR3 reads CASSLGGGQGYEQYF. CDR3 bases: TGTGCCAGCAGCTTGGGGGGGGGACAGGGCTACGAGCAGTACTTC. The gene calls are TRBV5-4 and TRBJ2-7, with 9 bases aligning to TRBD1. The CDR3 is 15 residues long. The V and J ends lost 0 bases and 3 bases, in that order; junction bases with no gene match: 4. Germline V gene data show CDR1 as SGHNT and CDR2 as YYREEE (reference sequence).

V is TRBV4-1 and J is TRBJ1-5; possibly TRBD1 for D (6 bases). This CDR3 has 14 amino acids. The V gene's germline CDR1 is MGHRA and CDR2 YSYEKL. The germline V and J ends were trimmed by 2 bases and 5 bases, with 10 bases remaining between them. The CDR3 DNA reads TGCGCCAGCAGCCAACCAGGGGAAGATCAGCCCCAGCATTTT. Translated: CASSQPGEDQPQHF.

The chain couples TRBV19 to TRBJ1-1; TRBD1 aligns across 9 bases. There are 15 residues in the CDR3. V trimming: 6 bases; J trimming: 5 bases; junction bases outside the gene matches: 10. Looked up from germline, CDR1 is LNHDA and CDR2 is SQIVND (reference sequence). The CDR3 coding sequence is TGTGCCAGTAGATCCGGGACAGGGAGAAGGACTGAAGCTTTCTTT. Amino acid sequence: CASRSGTGRRTEAFF.

The V call is TRBV27, the J call TRBJ1-1, with TRBD1 matching 7 bases. Germline V gene data show CDR1 as MNHEY and CDR2 as SMNVEV (reference sequence). The CDR3 is made up of 15 amino acids. V lost 5 bases, J lost 1 base, and 7 bases stayed unmatched. DNA of the CDR3: TGTGCCAGCAGTGGATACGGGACAGCGAACACTGAAGCTTTCTTT. This translates into CASSGYGTANTEAFF.

There are a few counts of this clone. The chain recombines TRBV30 with TRBJ2-3, with D perhaps TRBD2 (7 bases). The germline V and J ends were trimmed by 4 bases and 0 bases, with 20 bases remaining between them. Per the germline V gene, CDR1 is GTSNPN and CDR2 is SVGIG (reference sequence). There are 17 residues in the CDR3. The CDR3 nucleotides are TGTGCCTGGAAGGGGGGGGTTTTCGCGTCTAGCACAGATACGCAGTATTTT. It translates to CAWKGGVFASSTDTQYF.

This clone was seen once. The CDR3 reads CASSLIQGGGNQPQHF. In nucleotides, the CDR3 is TGTGCCAGCAGCTTGATTCAGGGGGGAGGCAATCAGCCCCAGCATTTT. J is TRBJ1-5 and V is TRBV7-2; 7 positions agree with TRBD1. The germline V gene encodes CDR1 SGHTA and CDR2 FQGNSA. The CDR3 loop spans 16 amino acids. The ends lost 3 bases at V and 2 bases at J; junction bases unmatched: 7.

The V gene is TRBV27, the J gene TRBJ2-7, with a possible D match to TRBD2 (6 bases). The CDR3 has 14 amino acids. V was trimmed by 3 bases and J by 6 bases, leaving 15 bases between them. Germline CDR1 MNHEY, CDR2 SMNVEV (reference sequence). The CDR3: CASSFSGGNGEQYF. DNA for the CDR3: TGTGCCAGCAGTTTTAGTGGGGGGAACGGCGAGCAGTACTTC.

The CDR3 loop reads CATSDAGHGYTF. The CDR3 DNA is TGTGCCACCAGTGATGCAGGGCATGGCTACACCTTC. This chain uses TRBV24-1 with TRBJ1-2; D perhaps matches TRBD1 (5 bases). Germline assignment: CDR1 KGHDR and CDR2 SFDVKD. This CDR3 has 12 residues. V was trimmed by 3 bases and J by 6 bases, leaving 7 bases between them.

This clone came up once. The chain employs TRBV5-1 and TRBJ1-1, with 7 bases lining up with TRBD1. The CDR3 is 14 residues long. Germline V gene lookup returns CDR1 SGHRS and CDR2 YFSETQ. With 4 bases clipped from V and 2 bases from J, the junction kept 5 bases outside the gene matches. The CDR3 loop is CASSDGTANTEAFF. In DNA form, the CDR3 reads TGCGCCAGCAGCGATGGGACAGCAAACACTGAAGCTTTCTTT. The complete variable domain, with remaining parts taken from reference TRBV5-1 and TRBJ1-1, reads KAGVTQTPRYLIKTRGQQVTLSCSPISGHRSVSWYQQTPGQGLQFLFEYFSETQRNKGNFPGRFSGRQFSNSRSEMNVSTLELGDSALYLCASSDGTANTEAFFGQGTRLTVV.

The rearrangement links TRBV7-9 to TRBJ1-2; D gene uncertain. The length of the CDR3 is 13 residues. Trimming cost V 3 bases and J 7 bases, with 12 bases left between them. CDR1 SEHNR and CDR2 FQNEAQ come from the germline V gene (reference sequence). This chain's CDR3 is CASSLGRSVGYTF. Written as DNA, the CDR3 is TGTGCCAGCAGCTTGGGCAGAAGTGTTGGCTACACCTTC.

The J gene is TRBJ2-7, the V gene TRBV7-8; 14 nucleotides agree with TRBD2. CDR1 is SGHVS and CDR2 is FQNEAQ in the germline V gene. The CDR3 is 18 amino acids. V lost 2 bases to trimming and J lost 0 bases; unmatched junction nucleotides: 6. The CDR3 reads CASSLMGLAGVYSYEQYF. CDR3 in DNA: TGTGCCAGCAGCTTAATGGGACTAGCGGGAGTGTACTCCTACGAGCAGTACTTC.

This chain links TRBV5-1 with TRBJ2-3, with 7 bases fitting TRBD1. The germline V gene has CDR1 SGHRS and CDR2 YFSETQ. V shed 2 bases and J 4 bases; nucleotides not matched to a gene: 4. The CDR3 is 14 residues long. The CDR3 sequence: CASSLGGASDTQYF. The CDR3 nucleotides read TGCGCCAGCAGCTTAGGGGGCGCTTCAGATACGCAGTATTTT.

The chain combines TRBV30 with TRBJ2-7; TRBD1 is a possible D gene (7 bases). V gave up 5 bases and J gave up 3 bases, with 11 bases separating them. This CDR3 has 12 amino acids. CDR1 and CDR2 from the germline V gene are GTSNPN and SVGIG (reference sequence). The CDR3 DNA reads TGTGCCTGGGCGGGGACAGACTACGAGCAGTACTTC. The encoded protein is CAWAGTDYEQYF.

The gene calls are TRBV30 and TRBJ2-4, with 10 bases lining up with TRBD2. J lost 4 bases, V lost 5 bases, and 5 bases had no gene match. The CDR3 extends over 14 amino acids. The germline CDR1 and CDR2 sequences are GTSNPN and SVGIG (reference sequence). The CDR3 DNA follows: TGTGCCTGGGCTAGTAGCGGGGGGAAAAACATTCAGTACTTC. This codes for CAWASSGGKNIQYF. Looking up the rest from reference TRBV30 and TRBJ2-4 gives the full variable domain: SQTIHQWPATLVQPVGSPLSLECTVEGTSNPNLYWYRQAAGRGLQLLFYSVGIGQISSEVPQNLSASRPQDRQFILSSKKLLLSDSGFYLCAWASSGGKNIQYFGAGTRLSVL.

The rearrangement uses TRBV7-8 and TRBJ2-5; the D gene is possibly TRBD2 (5 bases). The CDR3 is made up of 14 amino acids. The germline gives CDR1 SGHVS, CDR2 FQNEAQ. V shed 0 bases and J shed 5 bases, with 10 bases lying between them. CDR3 sequence reads: CASSLAHRGETQYF. DNA for the CDR3: TGTGCCAGCAGCTTAGCGCACCGAGGGGAGACCCAGTACTTC.

This clone was seen only once. The V call is TRBV30, the J call TRBJ2-2, with 13 nucleotides matching TRBD2. Losses at the gene ends were 1 base for V and 4 bases for J; bases not matched to a gene: 9. Germline V gene lookup returns CDR1 GTSNPN and CDR2 SVGIG (reference sequence). The CDR3 is 18 amino acids. CDR3 sequence reads: CAWSGTSGRWGGTGELFF. CDR3 nucleotide sequence: TGTGCCTGGAGTGGGACTAGCGGGAGATGGGGGGGCACCGGGGAGCTGTTTTTT.

The rearrangement joins TRBV2 to TRBJ1-6; perhaps TRBD1 as D (6 bases). The CDR3 totals 16 residues. Germline values: CDR1 SNHLY, CDR2 FYNNEI. V was pared by 6 bases and J by 4 bases, with 16 bases between. CDR3: CASSRADRRYNSPLHF. CDR3 DNA: TGTGCCAGCAGCAGAGCGGACAGAAGGTATAATTCACCCCTCCACTTT.

This chain connects TRBV9 to TRBJ2-1, with D possibly matching TRBD2 (6 bases). The V end was cut by 3 bases, the J end by 7 bases, with 23 bases between. This CDR3 has 17 residues. Per the germline V gene, CDR1 is SGDLS and CDR2 is YYNGEE. The CDR3: CASSALPQVRRGNEQFF. The CDR3 nucleotides read TGTGCCAGCAGCGCACTCCCGCAAGTTCGACGGGGGAATGAGCAGTTCTTC. The whole variable domain, remainder taken from reference TRBV9 and TRBJ2-1, is DSGVTQTPKHLITATGQRVTLRCSPRSGDLSVYWYQQSLDQGLQFLIQYYNGEERAKGNILERFSAQQFPDLHSELNLSSLELGDSALYFCASSALPQVRRGNEQFFGPGTRLTVL.

This clone was observed a few times. The CDR3 protein is CASSRFGGANSYEQYF. CDR3 DNA: TGTGCCAGCAGCCGTTTCGGCGGGGCTAACTCCTACGAGCAGTACTTC. V gene TRBV11-3 combines with J gene TRBJ2-7; D may be TRBD2 (6 bases). The CDR3 has 16 residues. Germline loops: CDR1 SGHNT, CDR2 YENEEA. V lost 5 bases and J lost 0, with 17 bases in between.

The chain employs TRBV6-4 and TRBJ1-2, with unresolved D. V was pared by 2 bases and J by 8 bases, with 12 bases between. CDR3 length: 13 residues. Germline values: CDR1 MRHNA, CDR2 SNTAGT. The CDR3 DNA follows: TGTGCCAGCAGTGACAGTGGCGGCGCGGGCTACACCTTC. Residues: CASSDSGGAGYTF.

V usage is TRBV5-1 and J usage is TRBJ2-1, with 8 nucleotides matching TRBD2. J was trimmed by 8 bases and V by 2 bases; bases with no gene match: 9. CDR3 size: 15 residues. Germline V CDR1 and CDR2: SGHRS, YFSETQ. Here the CDR3 reads CASSLAGAPRDEQFF. CDR3 coding DNA: TGCGCCAGCAGCTTAGCGGGAGCCCCTAGGGATGAGCAGTTCTTC.

The J gene is TRBJ1-5, the V gene TRBV30; maybe TRBD1 (6 bases). The length of the CDR3 is 13 residues. Germline lookup yields CDR1 GTSNPN and CDR2 SVGIG (reference sequence). Between the trimmed V and J ends, which lost 2 bases and 7 bases, there was a span of 12 bases. CDR3 sequence: CAWSRTAGQPQHF. The CDR3 coding sequence is TGTGCCTGGAGTCGGACAGCCGGGCAGCCCCAGCATTTT.

The CDR3: CSARTGSTTQYF. CDR3 nucleotides: TGCAGCGCAAGGACAGGGAGTACGACCCAGTACTTC. This chain joins TRBV29-1 and TRBJ2-5; 8 bases line up with TRBD1. With 7 bases clipped from V and 7 bases from J, the junction kept 8 bases outside the gene matches. This CDR3 region has 12 residues. CDR1 is SQVTM and CDR2 is ANQGSEA in the germline V gene.

V gene TRBV1 combines with J gene TRBJ2-1; no check of the table's D call, TRBD2, against the DNA was made. TRBV1 is tagged as a pseudogene. The CDR3 runs 14 residues. The chain's CDR3 is CTSSQEDRGYEQFF. As DNA, the CDR3 is TGCACCAGCAGCCAAGAGGACCGCGGGTATGAGCAGTTCTTC.

The chain joins TRBV19 to TRBJ2-6; possibly TRBD2 for D (6 bases). The length of the CDR3 is 15 residues. Trimming pared 11 bases from V and 0 bases from J, leaving 14 bases between. Germline V gene lookup returns CDR1 LNHDA and CDR2 SQIVND (reference sequence). This chain's CDR3 is CASGLDASGANVLTF. CDR3 sequence (DNA): TGTGCCTCGGGACTGGACGCCTCTGGGGCCAACGTCCTGACTTTC. Variable domain in full (rest from reference TRBV19 and TRBJ2-6): DGGITQSPKYLFRKEGQNVTLSCEQNLNHDAMYWYRQDPGQGLRLIYYSQIVNDFQKGDIAEGYSVSREKKESFPLTVTSAQKNPTAFYLCASGLDASGANVLTFGAGSRLTVL.

In this sample, this clone turned up once. V gene TRBV12-3 or TRBV12-4 combines with J gene TRBJ1-2; D might be TRBD1 (5 bases). The CDR3 runs to 12 residues. V lost 6 bases and J 2 bases, leaving 7 bases between the germline ends. The CDR3 is CASSRANYGYTF. The CDR3 region has the DNA TGTGCCAGCAGCAGGGCGAACTATGGCTACACCTTC.